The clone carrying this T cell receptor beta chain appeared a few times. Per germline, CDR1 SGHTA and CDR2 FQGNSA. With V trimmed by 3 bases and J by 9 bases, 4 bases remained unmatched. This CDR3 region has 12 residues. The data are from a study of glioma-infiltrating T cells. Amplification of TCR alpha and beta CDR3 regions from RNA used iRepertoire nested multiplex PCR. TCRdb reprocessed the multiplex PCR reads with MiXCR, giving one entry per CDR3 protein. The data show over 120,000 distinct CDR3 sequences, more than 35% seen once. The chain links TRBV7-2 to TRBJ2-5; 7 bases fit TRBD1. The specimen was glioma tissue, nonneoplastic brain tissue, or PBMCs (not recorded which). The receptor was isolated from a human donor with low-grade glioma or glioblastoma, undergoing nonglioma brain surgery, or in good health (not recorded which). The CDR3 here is CASSFSQGAQYF. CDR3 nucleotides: TGTGCCAGCAGCTTTAGCCAGGGGGCCCAGTACTTC.